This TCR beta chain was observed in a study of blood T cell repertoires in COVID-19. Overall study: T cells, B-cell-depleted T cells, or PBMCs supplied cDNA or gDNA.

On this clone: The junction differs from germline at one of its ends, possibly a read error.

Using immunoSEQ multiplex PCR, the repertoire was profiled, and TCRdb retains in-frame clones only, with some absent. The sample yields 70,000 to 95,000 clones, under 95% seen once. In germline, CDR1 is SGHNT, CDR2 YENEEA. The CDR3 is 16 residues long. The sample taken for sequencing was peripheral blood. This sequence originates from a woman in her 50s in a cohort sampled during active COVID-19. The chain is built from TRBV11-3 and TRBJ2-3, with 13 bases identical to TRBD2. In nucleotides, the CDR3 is TGTGCCAGCAGCCTCGGGACTAGCGGGGATAACCGAGGACGGGATTTT. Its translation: CASSLGTSGDNRGRDF. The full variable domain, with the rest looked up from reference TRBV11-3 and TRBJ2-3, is EAGVVQSPRYKIIEKKQPVAFWCNPISGHNTLYWYLQNLGQGPELLIRYENEEAVDDSQLPKDRFSAERLKGVDSTLKIQPAELGDSAVYLCASSLGTSGDNRGRDFGPGTRLTVL.